This entry is about one TCR beta chain. The antigen is unknown. This sample was included in a study of yellow fever vaccine responses in identical twins. The CDR3 has 15 amino acids. The ends were cut back, 8 bases at V and 4 bases at J, with 21 bases in the middle. Germline lookup yields CDR1 SQVTM and CDR2 ANQGSEA. TCRdb used MiXCR to reprocess the RT-PCR reads, holding one entry per CDR3 protein. The sample holds about 2,500 distinct CDR3 sequences, 83% seen once. Study conclusions and caveats: Reportedly, the response of twins' T cells to the vaccine seemed partly convergent, partly personalized.

Sequenced here: T cells from blood (PBMCs), unsorted or a sorted subset (not recorded which), sampled before or after yellow fever vaccination (not recorded which). The genes are TRBV29-1 and TRBJ2-1, with a tentative D call TRBD2 (6 bases). This TCR was sampled from a woman between 18 and 30 years old who received the yellow fever vaccine. The CDR3 spells CSSVVRDGGYNEQFF. The DNA for the CDR3 is TGCAGCTCTGTAGTGAGGGACGGAGGGTACAATGAGCAGTTCTTC.